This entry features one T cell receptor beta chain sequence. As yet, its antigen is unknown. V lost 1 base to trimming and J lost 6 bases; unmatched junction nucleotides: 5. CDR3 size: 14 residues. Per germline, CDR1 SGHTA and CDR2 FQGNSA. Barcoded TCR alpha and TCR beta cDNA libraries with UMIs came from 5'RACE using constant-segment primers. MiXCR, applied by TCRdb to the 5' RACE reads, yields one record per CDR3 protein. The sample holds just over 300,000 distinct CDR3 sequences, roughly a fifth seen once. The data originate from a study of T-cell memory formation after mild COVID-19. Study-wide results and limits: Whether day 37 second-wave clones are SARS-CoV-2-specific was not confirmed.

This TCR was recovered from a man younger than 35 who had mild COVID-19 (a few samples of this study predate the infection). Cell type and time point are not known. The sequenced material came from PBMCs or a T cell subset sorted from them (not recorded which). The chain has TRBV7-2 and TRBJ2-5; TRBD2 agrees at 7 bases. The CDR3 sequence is CASSLESGRKTQYF. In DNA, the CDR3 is TGTGCCAGCAGCTTAGAATCCGGGAGGAAGACCCAGTACTTC.